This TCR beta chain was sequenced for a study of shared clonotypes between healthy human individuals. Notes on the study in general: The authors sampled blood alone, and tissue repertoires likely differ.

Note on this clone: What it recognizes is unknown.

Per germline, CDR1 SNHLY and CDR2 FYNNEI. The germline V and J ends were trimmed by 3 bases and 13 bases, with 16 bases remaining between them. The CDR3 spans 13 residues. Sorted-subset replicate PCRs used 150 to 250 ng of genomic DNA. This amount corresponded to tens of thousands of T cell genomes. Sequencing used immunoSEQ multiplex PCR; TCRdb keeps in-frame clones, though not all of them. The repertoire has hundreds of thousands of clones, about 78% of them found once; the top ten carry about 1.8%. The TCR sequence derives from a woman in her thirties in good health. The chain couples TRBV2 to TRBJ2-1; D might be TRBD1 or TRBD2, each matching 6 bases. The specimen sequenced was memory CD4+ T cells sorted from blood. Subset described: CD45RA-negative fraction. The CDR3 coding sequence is TGTGCCAGCAGTGAGTACCTAGGGGGGAATCAGTTCTTC. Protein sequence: CASSEYLGGNQFF.